This TCR beta chain was identified in a study of response to subunit inactivated influenza vaccine. Germline V gene data show CDR1 as DFQATT and CDR2 as SNEGSKA (reference sequence). Trimming pared 0 bases from V and 4 bases from J, leaving 16 bases between. This CDR3 contains 16 residues. One entry per CDR3 protein results from TCRdb running MiXCR on the RT-PCR reads. Of 630,000 or so distinct CDR3 sequences listed, about 15% are singletons. Overall study findings and caveats: The study's authors posited that every seasonal influenza vaccination enlists few new T cells.

Concerning this clonotype: What it binds is not known.

The sequencing used PBMCs from blood, collected 11 to 12 days after vaccination. V gene TRBV20-1 combines with J gene TRBJ2-1; D possibly corresponds to TRBD2 (6 bases). The source is a man aged 45 to 65 who received an inactivated influenza vaccine. In nucleotides, the CDR3 is TGCAGTGCTAGAGATTTAAGGGAGGCCACATACAATGAGCAGTTCTTC. Translation gives CSARDLREATYNEQFF.